This T cell receptor beta chain was recorded in a study of technical replicates of blood from a few donors. The CDR3 is 16 amino acids. Per germline, CDR1 LNHNV and CDR2 YYDKDF (reference sequence). Trimming took 0 bases from V and 0 from J, leaving 6 bases between them. The protocol was immunoSEQ multiplex PCR, while the TCRdb copy is restricted to in-frame clones and leaves out a portion. Among tens of thousands of clones, roughly 94% were seen once, and the ten largest hold about 0.37%. Sequencing was carried out using T cells isolated from PBMCs. The chain couples TRBV15 to TRBJ2-6; D gene uncertain. The clonotype was recovered from a human donor in good health. The CDR3 DNA is TGTGCCACCAGCAGAGATGGCTCCTCTGGGGCCAACGTCCTGACTTTC. Its protein is CATSRDGSSGANVLTF.